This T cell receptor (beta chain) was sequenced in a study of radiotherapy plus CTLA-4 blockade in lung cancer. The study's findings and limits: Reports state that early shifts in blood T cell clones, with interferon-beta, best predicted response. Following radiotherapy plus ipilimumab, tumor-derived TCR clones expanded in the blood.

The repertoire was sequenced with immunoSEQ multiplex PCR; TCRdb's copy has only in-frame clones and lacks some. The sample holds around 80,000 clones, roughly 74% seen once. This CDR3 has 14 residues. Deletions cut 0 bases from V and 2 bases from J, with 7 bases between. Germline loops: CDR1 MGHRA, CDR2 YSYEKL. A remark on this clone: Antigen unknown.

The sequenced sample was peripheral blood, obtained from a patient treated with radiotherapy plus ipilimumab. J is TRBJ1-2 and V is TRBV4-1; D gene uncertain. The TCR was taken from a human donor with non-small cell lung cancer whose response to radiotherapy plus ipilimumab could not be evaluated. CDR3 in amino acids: CASSQETGNYGYTF. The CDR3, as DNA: TGCGCCAGCAGCCAAGAAACCGGGAACTATGGCTACACCTTC.